This TCR beta chain is from a study of blood T cell repertoires in COVID-19 (dated by TCRdb to 2020 to 2021). About the full investigation: The collaborator samples originated in the United States, Italy and Spain and spanned the acute and convalescent phases of COVID-19. The material from the prospective study consisted of cDNA or gDNA derived from T cells, B-cell-depleted T cells, or PBMCs. A freely available public database, intended as a resource for researchers studying the immune response to SARS-CoV-2, is where the repertoires were released. Subjects who had been exposed to COVID-19, were actively infected with it, or had recovered from it provided the deeply sampled blood TCRbeta repertoires that made up the dataset. The samples were drawn from the first 160 participants of the ongoing ImmuneRACE study and from under 1,500 subjects provided by 6 global collaborators. The sample metadata nearly always contained a de-identified subject ID, COVID-19 status, age in years and sex. Where available, HLA class I and class II types were taken from metadata supplied by the sample provider and were not determined by assay-based typing. Overall results and qualifications from the work: How much clinical and demographic metadata was included differed by source and by participant, and the metadata was provided uncurated.

Worth noting for this clone: The target of this receptor is not known. Qualities for individual bases were not recorded, and no much larger clone is one base off.

TCRbeta CDR3 regions were amplified from genomic DNA using the immunoSEQ Assay, a bias-controlled multiplex PCR. Regarding the original processing steps: Nucleated cell counts per sample were estimated from amplification of reference gene primers within the assay. To quantify the absolute abundance of each unique TCRbeta CDR3 rearrangement, sequence reads were collapsed and filtered. Productive Simpson clonality was computed per sample as the square root of Simpson's diversity index over productive rearrangements. The table was pulled from immuneACCESS by TCRdb, which kept in-frame rearrangements only. Such tables lose some clones; where checked, under half of the loss comes from unresolved V genes, and the rest has no known cause. V, J and clone size derive from that table, while D and trimming were established from the DNA sequence. Recorded for this sample are more than 300,000 clones; 80% to 90% of them occurred a single time. The leading ten clones occupy roughly 10% of the sample.

One collaborating source in Seattle enrolled patients during active infection and followed them longitudinally through the course of disease. Each collaborating institution followed its own protocols to collect whole blood in K2EDTA tubes. For TCRbeta analysis, collaborator samples were shipped as frozen whole blood, as isolated PBMCs, or as DNA extracted from either sample type. The V end loses 0 bases and the J end loses 4 bases, and a stretch of 16 bases separates them. CDR1 and CDR2, looked up from the germline V gene, are KGHSH and LQKENI. Reading from cysteine to phenylalanine, the CDR3 counts 16 amino acids. This entry keeps only the CDR3 DNA: 48 bases, framed from base 1.

Source material: peripheral blood. The source is a woman aged 25 to 39 with COVID-19, enrolled during active disease. The chain is made from TRBV18 and TRBJ2-7; TRBD2 is possibly the D segment (5 matching bases). CDR3 protein: CASSPPPSADQYEQYF. The sequenced DNA is TGTGCCAGCTCACCACCCCCTTCAGCGGACCAATACGAGCAGTACTTC.